A selection of T cell receptor beta chains follows, all from one sample in a study of cytomegalovirus exposure and HLA in healthy donors. Repertoires were generated with immunoSEQ multiplex PCR, while TCRdb's copy carries only in-frame clones and drops some. The data show some 160,000 clones, approximately 88% seen once. The sample was PBMCs. The receptors derive from a woman aged 18-30 years in good health and CMV-seronegative. CDR3s leave out the opening cysteine and the closing phenylalanine or tryptophan. Each record gives: J gene, D gene, V gene, CDR3 protein. D genes are given only for firm matches.

j_call: TRBJ2-1
d_call: NA
v_call: TRBV7-2
cdr3_aa: ASSYGTYNEQF

j_call: TRBJ1-1
d_call: NA
v_call: TRBV7-9
cdr3_aa: SSSLGGGGENTEAF

j_call: TRBJ2-7
d_call: NA
v_call: TRBV14
cdr3_aa: ASSQDRYTGEQY

j_call: TRBJ2-5
d_call: TRBD1
v_call: TRBV5-1
cdr3_aa: ASTLQGQLQETQY

j_call: TRBJ2-5
d_call: TRBD2
v_call: TRBV5-1
cdr3_aa: ASSLKAGGEETQY

j_call: TRBJ2-5
d_call: NA
v_call: TRBV7-2
cdr3_aa: ASRPGPPLWETQY

j_call: TRBJ1-2
d_call: TRBD1
v_call: TRBV5-1
cdr3_aa: ASSAGTGSGYT

j_call: TRBJ1-1
d_call: NA
v_call: TRBV6-1
cdr3_aa: ASRKGGSSNTEAF

j_call: TRBJ2-3
d_call: TRBD2
v_call: TRBV9
cdr3_aa: ASSVTSGYTDTQY

j_call: TRBJ1-1
d_call: TRBD1
v_call: TRBV10-1
cdr3_aa: ASSESTGSTEAF

j_call: TRBJ1-5
d_call: TRBD1
v_call: TRBV5-8
cdr3_aa: ASSWTTGNGNQPQH

j_call: TRBJ2-2
d_call: NA
v_call: TRBV28
cdr3_aa: ASTGDRNTGELF

j_call: TRBJ2-5
d_call: NA
v_call: TRBV5-1
cdr3_aa: ASSLSGEETQY

j_call: TRBJ2-1
d_call: NA
v_call: TRBV9
cdr3_aa: ASSVGQGTGTTSSYNEQF

j_call: TRBJ1-4
d_call: NA
v_call: TRBV10-3
cdr3_aa: AISAGQGNEKLF

j_call: TRBJ1-5
d_call: TRBD1
v_call: TRBV19
cdr3_aa: ASSRVRGQPQH

j_call: TRBJ1-6
d_call: NA
v_call: TRBV27
cdr3_aa: ASNRNSYNSPLH

j_call: TRBJ2-3
d_call: TRBD2
v_call: TRBV7-3
cdr3_aa: ASSLIGIAGLATDTQY

j_call: TRBJ2-1
d_call: NA
v_call: TRBV5-4
cdr3_aa: ASSPSPSSYNEQF

j_call: TRBJ1-1
d_call: TRBD1
v_call: TRBV19
cdr3_aa: ASSRTGTGSLNTEAF

j_call: TRBJ2-2
d_call: TRBD1
v_call: TRBV7-2
cdr3_aa: ASSSRTGATGELF

j_call: TRBJ1-6
d_call: NA
v_call: TRBV15
cdr3_aa: ATSSPQQLNSPLH

j_call: TRBJ2-7
d_call: TRBD1
v_call: TRBV5-5
cdr3_aa: ASSSSGTAYEQY

j_call: TRBJ1-1
d_call: NA
v_call: TRBV2
cdr3_aa: ASGSDGGAYTEAF

j_call: TRBJ2-5
d_call: NA
v_call: TRBV6-5
cdr3_aa: ASSPQWARETQY

j_call: TRBJ1-2
d_call: TRBD1
v_call: TRBV30
cdr3_aa: AWRVGTGILGGYT